This T cell receptor (beta chain) was obtained from a study of T cell repertoires in cytomegalovirus infection. Background on the study: Matching HLA type, along with CMV infection, was indicated by public TCR beta signatures. Regarding the study as a whole: Carriers of CMV plus the relevant HLA were identified by cumulative public TCR beta family frequency. Dominant in the ex vivo response were TCR beta clonotypes restricted by HLA-C and specific for CMV.

CDR1 is SGHDN, CDR2 FVKESK, per germline. This CDR3 has 15 amino acids. Trimming shortened V by 3 bases and J by 7 bases, and 19 bases separated the two germline ends. Regarding this clonotype: Its antigen is still unknown.

TCRdb reprocessed the reads with MiXCR, giving one entry per CDR3 protein. The sample yields roughly 760,000 distinct CDR3 sequences, approximately 40% seen once. The clonotype comes from a human donor in good health (CMV status not recorded). Some clones in this sample may be carry-over from other donors' samples. Sequencing was carried out using PBMCs. The chain recombines TRBV14 with TRBJ2-7; no reliable D call. The CDR3 DNA reads as TGTGCCAGCAGCCAGGTCCCCCGCGGTCTCGAGGAGCAGTACTTC. Protein: CASSQVPRGLEEQYF.